This paragraph reports one T cell receptor (beta chain). These data are taken from a study of blood T cell repertoires in COVID-19. Produced via immunoSEQ multiplex PCR; TCRdb's table is partial and in-frame only. The table has 250,000 to 350,000 clones, less than 85% seen once. The receptor was derived from a human donor with COVID-19, enrolled during active disease. The donor label of this sample is uncertain. Material for sequencing was peripheral blood.

The CDR3 nucleotides are TGTGCCAGCAGCAAAGGACAGGCCCGGGGGGGCTACACCTTC. Translation: CASSKGQARGGYTF. The rearrangement joins TRBV11-1 to TRBJ1-2; 7 bases are shared with TRBD1. The CDR3 runs to 14 residues. The germline CDR1 and CDR2 sequences are SGHAT and FQDESV (reference sequence). The V segment lost 5 bases and the J segment 8 bases; nucleotides outside the gene matches: 11.